This T cell receptor beta chain was observed in a study of CD8 T cells in ankylosing spondylitis. Study observations and caveats: A TCR beta motif of seven or eight highly homologous variants appeared characteristic of ankylosing spondylitis blood.

There are a few counts of this clonotype. Its target is unknown. Looked up from germline, CDR1 is DFQATT and CDR2 is SNEGSKA (reference sequence). V lost 6 bases and J lost 0; bases outside the gene matches: 5. The CDR3 has 16 amino acids. TCRdb used MiXCR to reprocess the 5' RACE reads, holding one entry per CDR3 protein. The profile shows 650,000 to 800,000 distinct CDR3 sequences, around 20% of them singletons. This chain connects TRBV20-1 to TRBJ2-3; 14 bases match TRBD2. Input material: blood, either unsorted or a sorted T cell fraction (not recorded which). This TCR derives from a male donor with ankylosing spondylitis. DNA for the CDR3: TGCAGTGCCGGACTAGCGGGGGGCCCTAGCACAGATACGCAGTATTTT. Translating gives CSAGLAGGPSTDTQYF.